Following are 10 T cell receptor beta chains from one sample sequenced in a study of blood T cells in healthy people across ages. It was with a sample-barcoded 5' primer and a J-beta primer mix that a second PCR of about 6 to 11 cycles was run. A single record per CDR3 protein comes from TCRdb applying MiXCR to the 5' RACE reads. Of some 1,500,000 distinct CDR3 sequences in the sample, roughly 43% were seen once. Sequencing was done on a sample of blood. The source is a woman younger than 35 in good health.

V gene TRBV2 combines with J gene TRBJ1-6; TRBD1 aligns across 11 bases. CDR1 and CDR2 (germline): SNHLY, FYNNEI. CDR3 length: 18 residues. Trimming at V came to 7 bases and at J to 1 base, leaving 9 bases not matched to a gene. This CDR3 is CASIRTGGASSYNSPLHF. CDR3 in DNA: TGTGCCAGCATTCGGACAGGGGGCGCTTCATCCTATAATTCACCCCTCCACTTT.

CDR3 sequence: CATSPSWGEQYF. CDR3 nucleotides: TGTGCCACGTCCCCTAGCTGGGGCGAGCAGTACTTC. The chain has TRBV27 and TRBJ2-5; TRBD2 might be the D (5 bases). The better agreement between TRBJ2-7 and the DNA end casts doubt on the J call. This CDR3 has 12 residues. Germline V gene data show CDR1 as MNHEY and CDR2 as SMNVEV (reference sequence).

The chain is built from TRBV21-1 and TRBJ2-1; TRBD2, the table's D call, lacks a check against the DNA. TRBV21-1 is an annotated pseudogene. The CDR3 runs to 17 residues. The CDR3 DNA reads TGTGCCAGCAGCAAAGAAGGGCCGGACTCTCCGTACAATGAGCAGTTCTTC. Its protein is CASSKEGPDSPYNEQFF.

This clonotype was counted once. The rearrangement links TRBV12-3 or TRBV12-4 to TRBJ1-1; 12 nucleotides line up with TRBD1. J was trimmed by 3 bases and V by 5 bases; bases with no gene match: 4. The CDR3 loop spans 15 amino acids. CDR3 residues: CASSQGQGADTEAFF. The CDR3 nucleotides are TGTGCCAGCAGTCAGGGACAGGGGGCTGACACTGAAGCTTTCTTT.

J is TRBJ2-7 and V is TRBV24-1; D uncertain. The CDR3 loop spans 11 amino acids. Germline-derived CDR1 and CDR2 are KGHDR and SFDVKD. V lost 3 bases and J lost 7, with 6 bases in between. The CDR3 loop is CATSDIHEQYF. The CDR3 DNA reads as TGTGCCACCAGTGATATCCATGAGCAGTACTTC.

This clonotype turned up a few times. The V and J genes are TRBV9 and TRBJ2-3, with a tentative D call TRBD2 (6 bases). The CDR3 is 13 residues long. V was clipped by 3 bases and J by 7 bases, with 12 bases between them. CDR1 and CDR2 from the germline V gene are SGDLS and YYNGEE. The chain's CDR3 is CASSGDSQHTQYF. CDR3 coding DNA: TGTGCCAGCAGCGGGGACTCCCAACATACGCAGTATTTT. Full variable domain (missing parts from reference TRBV9 and TRBJ2-3): DSGVTQTPKHLITATGQRVTLRCSPRSGDLSVYWYQQSLDQGLQFLIQYYNGEERAKGNILERFSAQQFPDLHSELNLSSLELGDSALYFCASSGDSQHTQYFGPGTRLTVL.

This clonotype was recorded only once. The chain joins TRBV2 to TRBJ1-2; 7 positions agree with TRBD1. With 8 bases clipped from V and 8 bases from J, the junction kept 11 bases outside the gene matches. Per germline, CDR1 SNHLY and CDR2 FYNNEI. The CDR3 runs 13 residues. The chain's CDR3 is CASARQGTDGYTF. CDR3 DNA: TGTGCCAGCGCTCGGCAGGGGACAGACGGCTACACCTTC.

Here the CDR3 DNA reads TGTGCCAGCAGCATGACTAGCGGGGGCTACGAGCAGTACTTC. Its translation: CASSMTSGGYEQYF. The chain has TRBV6-4 and TRBJ2-7, with 12 bases matching TRBD2. The CDR3 contains 14 residues. CDR1 and CDR2 from the germline V gene are MRHNA and SNTAGT. The V segment lost 6 bases and the J segment 3 bases; nucleotides outside the gene matches: 3.

The count of this clonotype is one. This chain uses TRBV29-1 with TRBJ1-2, with a tentative D call TRBD1 (6 bases). Trimming cost V 1 base and J 4 bases, with 10 bases left between them. CDR1 and CDR2 from the germline V gene are SQVTM and ANQGSEA. This CDR3 contains 13 residues. The CDR3 here is CSVEGGRGYGYTF. CDR3 sequence (DNA): TGCAGCGTTGAAGGAGGCAGGGGCTATGGCTACACCTTC.

The chain couples TRBV24-1 to TRBJ2-3; 8 bases align to TRBD2. The CDR3 loop spans 16 amino acids. In germline, CDR1 is KGHDR, CDR2 SFDVKD. J lost 1 base, V lost 4 bases, and 6 bases had no gene match. CDR3 coding DNA: TGTGCCACCAGTGACCTTACTAGCGGTCGCACAGATACGCAGTATTTT. Protein: CATSDLTSGRTDTQYF.